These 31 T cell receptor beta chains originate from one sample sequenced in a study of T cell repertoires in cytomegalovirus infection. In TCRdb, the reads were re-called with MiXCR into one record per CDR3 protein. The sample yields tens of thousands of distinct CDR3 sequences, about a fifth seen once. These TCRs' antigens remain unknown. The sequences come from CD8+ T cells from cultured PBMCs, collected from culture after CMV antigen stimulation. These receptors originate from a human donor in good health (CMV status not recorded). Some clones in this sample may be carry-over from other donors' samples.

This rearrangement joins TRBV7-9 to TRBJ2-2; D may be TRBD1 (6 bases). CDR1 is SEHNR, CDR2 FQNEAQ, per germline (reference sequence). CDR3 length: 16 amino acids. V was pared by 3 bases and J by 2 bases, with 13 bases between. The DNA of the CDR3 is TGTGCCAGCAGCTTCCCCAGGGGAGCAAACACCGGGGAGCTGTTTTTT. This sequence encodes CASSFPRGANTGELFF.

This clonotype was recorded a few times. In DNA, the CDR3 is TGTGCCACCACCATTGAGAGGGACAGTTCCTACGAGCAGTACTTC. Residues: CATTIERDSSYEQYF. This rearrangement joins TRBV24-1 to TRBJ2-7, with 7 bases matching TRBD1. V lost 8 bases, J lost 1 base, and 10 bases stayed unmatched. This CDR3 has 15 amino acids. Germline CDR1 reads KGHDR; CDR2 reads SFDVKD.

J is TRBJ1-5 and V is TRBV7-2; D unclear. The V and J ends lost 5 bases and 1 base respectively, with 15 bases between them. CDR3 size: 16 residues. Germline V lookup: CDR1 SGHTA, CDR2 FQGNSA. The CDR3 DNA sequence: TGTGCCAGCAGCCCCCATAAAGGTCCCAGCAATCAGCCCCAGCATTTT. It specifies CASSPHKGPSNQPQHF.

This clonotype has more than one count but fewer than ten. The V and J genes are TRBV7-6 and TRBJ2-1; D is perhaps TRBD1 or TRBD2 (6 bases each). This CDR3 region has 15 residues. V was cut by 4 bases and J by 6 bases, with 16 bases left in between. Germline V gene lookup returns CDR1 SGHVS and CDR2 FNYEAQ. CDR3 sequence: CASSSQIGGSNEQFF. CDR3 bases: TGTGCCAGCAGCTCCCAGATCGGGGGCTCCAATGAGCAGTTCTTC.

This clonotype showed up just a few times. CDR3 in amino acids: CATSSIAGAAYEQYF. DNA for the CDR3: TGTGCCACCAGCAGCATAGCGGGGGCCGCCTACGAGCAGTACTTC. The chain combines TRBV15 with TRBJ2-7; TRBD2 aligns across 9 bases. CDR1 and CDR2 (germline): LNHNV, YYDKDF (reference sequence). Losses at the gene ends were 3 bases for V and 2 bases for J; bases not matched to a gene: 5. The CDR3 has 15 amino acids. Supplemented by reference TRBV15 and TRBJ2-7, the full variable domain reads DAMVIQNPRYQVTQFGKPVTLSCSQTLNHNVMYWYQQKSSQAPKLLFHYYDKDFNNEADTPDNFQSRRPNTSFCFLDIRSPGLGDTAMYLCATSSIAGAAYEQYFGPGTRLTVT.

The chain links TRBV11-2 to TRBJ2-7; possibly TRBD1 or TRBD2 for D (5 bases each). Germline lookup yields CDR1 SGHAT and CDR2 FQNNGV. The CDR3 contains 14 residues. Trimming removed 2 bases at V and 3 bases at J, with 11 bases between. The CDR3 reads CASSLTGTNYEQYF. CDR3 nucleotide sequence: TGTGCCAGCAGCTTAACCGGGACCAACTACGAGCAGTACTTC. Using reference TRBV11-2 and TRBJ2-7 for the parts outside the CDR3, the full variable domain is EAGVAQSPRYKIIEKRQSVAFWCNPISGHATLYWYQQILGQGPKLLIQFQNNGVVDDSQLPKDRFSAERLKGVDSTLKIQPAKLEDSAVYLCASSLTGTNYEQYFGPGTRLTVT.

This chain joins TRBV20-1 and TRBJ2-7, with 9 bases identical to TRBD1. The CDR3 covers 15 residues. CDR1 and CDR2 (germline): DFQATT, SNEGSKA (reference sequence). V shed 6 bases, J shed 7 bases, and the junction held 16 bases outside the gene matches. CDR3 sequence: CSAIPTDRGFGEQYF. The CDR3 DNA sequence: TGCAGTGCGATTCCAACTGACAGGGGGTTTGGTGAGCAGTACTTC.

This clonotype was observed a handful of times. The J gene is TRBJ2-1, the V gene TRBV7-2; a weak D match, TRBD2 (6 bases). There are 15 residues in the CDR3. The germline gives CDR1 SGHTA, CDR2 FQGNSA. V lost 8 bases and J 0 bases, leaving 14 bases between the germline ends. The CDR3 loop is CASAWDGSSYNEQFF. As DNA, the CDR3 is TGTGCCAGCGCTTGGGACGGGAGCTCCTACAATGAGCAGTTCTTC.

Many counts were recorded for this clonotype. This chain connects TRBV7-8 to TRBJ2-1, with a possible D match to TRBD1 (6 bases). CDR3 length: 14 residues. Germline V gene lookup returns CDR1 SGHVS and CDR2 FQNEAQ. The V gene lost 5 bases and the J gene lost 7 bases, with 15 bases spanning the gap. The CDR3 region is CASSGRQEPNEQFF. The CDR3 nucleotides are TGTGCCAGCAGCGGAAGACAGGAACCAAATGAGCAGTTCTTC. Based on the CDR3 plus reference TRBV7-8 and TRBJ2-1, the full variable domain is GAGVSQSPRYKVAKRGQDVALRCDPISGHVSLFWYQQALGQGPEFLTYFQNEAQLDKSGLPSDRFFAERPEGSVSTLKIQRTQQEDSAVYLCASSGRQEPNEQFFGPGTRLTVL.

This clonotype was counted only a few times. The CDR3 sequence is CASSSSGGGYNEQFF. The DNA for the CDR3 is TGTGCCAGCAGCTCGTCGGGGGGGGGCTACAATGAGCAGTTCTTC. V and J are TRBV7-2 and TRBJ2-1; 8 nucleotides match TRBD2. V lost 4 bases to trimming and J lost 3 bases; unmatched junction nucleotides: 5. The CDR3 loop spans 15 amino acids. Per the germline V gene, CDR1 is SGHTA and CDR2 is FQGNSA.

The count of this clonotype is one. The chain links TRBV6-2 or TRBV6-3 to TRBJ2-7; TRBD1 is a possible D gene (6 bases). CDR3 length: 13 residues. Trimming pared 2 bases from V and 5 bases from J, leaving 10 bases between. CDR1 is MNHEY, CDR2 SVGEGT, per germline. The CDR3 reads CASSYPGDNEQYF. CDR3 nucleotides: TGTGCCAGCAGTTACCCAGGGGACAACGAGCAGTACTTC.

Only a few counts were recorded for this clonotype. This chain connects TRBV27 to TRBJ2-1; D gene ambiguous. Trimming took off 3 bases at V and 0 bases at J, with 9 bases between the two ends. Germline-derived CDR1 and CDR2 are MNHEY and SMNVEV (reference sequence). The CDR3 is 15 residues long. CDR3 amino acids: CASSFLPSSYNEQFF. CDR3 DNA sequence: TGTGCCAGCAGTTTCTTGCCAAGCTCCTACAATGAGCAGTTCTTC.

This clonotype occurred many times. The CDR3 protein is CASSPRLALLETQYF. The CDR3 nucleotides are TGTGCCAGCAGTCCTAGACTAGCTTTGCTAGAGACCCAGTACTTC. The chain combines TRBV12-3 or TRBV12-4 with TRBJ2-5; 7 bases map to TRBD2. J lost 4 bases, V lost 5 bases, and 10 bases had no gene match. The CDR3 loop spans 15 amino acids.

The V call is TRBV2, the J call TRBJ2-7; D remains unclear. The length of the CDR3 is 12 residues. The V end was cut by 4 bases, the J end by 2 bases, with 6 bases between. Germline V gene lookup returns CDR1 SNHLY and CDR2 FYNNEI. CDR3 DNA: TGTGCCAGCAGTGGTGGTACCTACGAGCAGTACTTC. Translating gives CASSGGTYEQYF.

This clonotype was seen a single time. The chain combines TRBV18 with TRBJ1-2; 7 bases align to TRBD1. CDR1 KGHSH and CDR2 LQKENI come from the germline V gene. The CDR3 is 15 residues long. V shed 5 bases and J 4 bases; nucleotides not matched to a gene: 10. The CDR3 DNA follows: TGTGCCAGCTCATACGGGACAGCGGACCCCTATGGCTACACCTTC. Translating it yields CASSYGTADPYGYTF. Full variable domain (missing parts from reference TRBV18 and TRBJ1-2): NAGVMQNPRHLVRRRGQEARLRCSPMKGHSHVYWYRQLPEEGLKFMVYLQKENIIDESGMPKERFSAEFPKEGPSILRIQQVVRGDSAAYFCASSYGTADPYGYTFGSGTRLTVV.

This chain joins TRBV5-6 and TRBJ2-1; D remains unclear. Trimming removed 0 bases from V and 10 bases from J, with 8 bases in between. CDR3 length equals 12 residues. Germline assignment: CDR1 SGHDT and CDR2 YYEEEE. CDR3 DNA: TGTGCCAGCAGCTTGGGGTCCCGGGAGCAGTTCTTC. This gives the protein CASSLGSREQFF.

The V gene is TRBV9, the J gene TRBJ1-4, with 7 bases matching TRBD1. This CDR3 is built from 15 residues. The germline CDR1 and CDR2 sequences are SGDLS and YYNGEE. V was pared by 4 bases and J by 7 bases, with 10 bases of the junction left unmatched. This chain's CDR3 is CASSSTGTAGEKLFF. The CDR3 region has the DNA TGTGCCAGCAGCTCCACCGGGACAGCCGGTGAAAAACTGTTTTTT.

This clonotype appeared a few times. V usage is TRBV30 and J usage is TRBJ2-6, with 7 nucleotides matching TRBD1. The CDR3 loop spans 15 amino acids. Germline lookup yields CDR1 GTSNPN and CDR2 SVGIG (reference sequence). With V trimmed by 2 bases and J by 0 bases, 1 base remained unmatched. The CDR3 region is CAWSPGGSGANVLTF. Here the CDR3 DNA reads TGTGCCTGGAGTCCAGGGGGCTCTGGGGCCAACGTCCTGACTTTC.

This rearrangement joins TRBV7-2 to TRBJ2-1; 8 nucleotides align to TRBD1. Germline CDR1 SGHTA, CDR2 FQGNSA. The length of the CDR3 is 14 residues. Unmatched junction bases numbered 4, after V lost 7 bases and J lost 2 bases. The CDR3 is CASTQGAPYNEQFF. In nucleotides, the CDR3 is TGTGCCAGCACCCAGGGGGCTCCCTACAATGAGCAGTTCTTC.

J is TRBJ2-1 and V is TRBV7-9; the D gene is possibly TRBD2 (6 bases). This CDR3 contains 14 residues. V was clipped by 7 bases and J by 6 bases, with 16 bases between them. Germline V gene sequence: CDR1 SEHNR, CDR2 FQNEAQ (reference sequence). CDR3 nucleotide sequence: TGTGCCAGCAACCCGGGACTTCCACTCAATGAGCAGTTCTTC. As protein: CASNPGLPLNEQFF.

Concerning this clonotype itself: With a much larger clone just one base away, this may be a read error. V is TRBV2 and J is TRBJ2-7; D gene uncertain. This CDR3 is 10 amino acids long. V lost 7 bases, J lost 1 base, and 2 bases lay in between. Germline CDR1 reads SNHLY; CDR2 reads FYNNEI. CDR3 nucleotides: TGTGCCAGCACTTCCTACGAGCAGTACTTC. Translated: CASTSYEQYF.

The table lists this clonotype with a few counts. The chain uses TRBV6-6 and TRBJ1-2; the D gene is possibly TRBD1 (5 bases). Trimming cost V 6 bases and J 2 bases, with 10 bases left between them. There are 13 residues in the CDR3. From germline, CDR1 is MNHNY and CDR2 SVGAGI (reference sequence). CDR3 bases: TGTGCCAGCAGATATGACAGCAACTATGGCTACACCTTC. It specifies CASRYDSNYGYTF.

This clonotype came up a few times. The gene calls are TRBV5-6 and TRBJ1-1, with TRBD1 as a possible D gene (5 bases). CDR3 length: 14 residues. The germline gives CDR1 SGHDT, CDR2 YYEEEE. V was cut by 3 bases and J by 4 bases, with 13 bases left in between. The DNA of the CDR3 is TGTGCCAGCAGCTACAGACAGCGGGTCACTGAAGCTTTCTTT. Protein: CASSYRQRVTEAFF.

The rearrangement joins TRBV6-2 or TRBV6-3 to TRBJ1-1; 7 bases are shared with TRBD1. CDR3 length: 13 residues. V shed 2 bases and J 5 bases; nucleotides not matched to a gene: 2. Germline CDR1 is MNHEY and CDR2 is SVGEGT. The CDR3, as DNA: TGTGCCAGCAGTTACGTGGGACAGACTGAAGCTTTCTTT. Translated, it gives CASSYVGQTEAFF.

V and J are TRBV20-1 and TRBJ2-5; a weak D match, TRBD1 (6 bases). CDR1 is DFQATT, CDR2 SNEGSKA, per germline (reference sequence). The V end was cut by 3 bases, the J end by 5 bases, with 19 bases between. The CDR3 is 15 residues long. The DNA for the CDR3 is TGCAGTGCTAGGTCCAGACAGGATCTAGGGGAGACCCAGTACTTC. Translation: CSARSRQDLGETQYF.

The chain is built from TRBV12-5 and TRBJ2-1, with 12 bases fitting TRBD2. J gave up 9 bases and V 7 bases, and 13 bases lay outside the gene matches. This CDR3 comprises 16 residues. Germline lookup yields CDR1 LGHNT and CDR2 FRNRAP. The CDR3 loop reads CASDGASGGALGEQFF. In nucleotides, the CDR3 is TGTGCTAGTGACGGGGCTAGCGGGGGGGCGTTGGGTGAGCAGTTCTTC.

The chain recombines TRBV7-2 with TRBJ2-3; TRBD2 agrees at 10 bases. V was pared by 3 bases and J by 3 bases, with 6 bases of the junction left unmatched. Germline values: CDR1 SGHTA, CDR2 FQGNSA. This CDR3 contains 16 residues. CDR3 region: CASSLSGRAPTDTQYF. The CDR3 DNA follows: TGTGCCAGCAGCTTGAGCGGGAGGGCCCCGACAGATACGCAGTATTTT.

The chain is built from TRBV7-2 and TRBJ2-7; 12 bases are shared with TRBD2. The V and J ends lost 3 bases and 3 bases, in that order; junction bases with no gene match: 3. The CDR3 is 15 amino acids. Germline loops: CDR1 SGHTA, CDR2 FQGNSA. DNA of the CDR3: TGTGCCAGCAGCTTGCTAGCGGGAGGGTTCTACGAGCAGTACTTC. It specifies CASSLLAGGFYEQYF. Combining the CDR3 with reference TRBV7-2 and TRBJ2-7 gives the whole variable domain GAGVSQSPSNKVTEKGKDVELRCDPISGHTALYWYRQSLGQGLEFLIYFQGNSAPDKSGLPSDRFSAERTGGSVSTLTIQRTQQEDSAVYLCASSLLAGGFYEQYFGPGTRLTVT.

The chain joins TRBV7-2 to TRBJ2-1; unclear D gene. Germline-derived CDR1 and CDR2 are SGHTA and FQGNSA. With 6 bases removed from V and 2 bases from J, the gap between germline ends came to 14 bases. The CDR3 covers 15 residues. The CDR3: CASSLLQFPYNEQFF. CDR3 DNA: TGTGCCAGCAGTTTGCTCCAGTTCCCCTACAATGAGCAGTTCTTC.

In DNA, the CDR3 is TGTGCCACCGCCAAGGACGGGAGCTCCTACAATGAGCAGTTCTTC. Translation gives CATAKDGSSYNEQFF. J is TRBJ2-1 and V is TRBV7-6, with D maybe TRBD2 (6 bases). Germline V gives CDR1 SGHVS, CDR2 FNYEAQ. Trimming cost V 10 bases and J 0 bases, with 16 bases left between them. This CDR3 comprises 15 residues.

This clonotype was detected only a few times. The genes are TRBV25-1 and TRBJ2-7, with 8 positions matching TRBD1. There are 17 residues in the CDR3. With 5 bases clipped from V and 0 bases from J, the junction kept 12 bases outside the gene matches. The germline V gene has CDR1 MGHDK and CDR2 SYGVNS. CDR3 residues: CASSPTGEEVTSYEQYF. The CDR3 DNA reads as TGTGCCAGCAGTCCGACAGGGGAGGAAGTCACCTCCTACGAGCAGTACTTC.